This T cell receptor beta chain came from a study of blood T cell repertoires in COVID-19. Sequencing was performed with immunoSEQ multiplex PCR; in TCRdb, only in-frame clones are kept and a portion is missing. The table records around 40,000 clones, 79% of them present only once. The germline CDR1 and CDR2 sequences are SQVTM and ANQGSEA. CDR3 size: 13 residues. V shed 7 bases and J 6 bases; nucleotides not matched to a gene: 5. The rearrangement joins TRBV29-1 to TRBJ1-5, with 11 bases matching TRBD1. The clonotype originates from a man in his 70s with acute or convalescent COVID-19. Sequencing was carried out using peripheral blood. The CDR3 DNA is TGCAGCGCCGGACAGGGGGCGAGTCAGCCCCAGCATTTT. The encoded protein is CSAGQGASQPQHF.